This is a list of T cell receptor beta chains from one sample in a study of blood T cell repertoires in COVID-19. TCRdb's table, derived via immunoSEQ multiplex PCR, lists solely in-frame clones and lacks some. The sample lists about 230,000 clones; around 82% were seen once. The sample taken for sequencing was peripheral blood. The receptors were gathered from an older man with acute or convalescent COVID-19. The CDR3 runs from the conserved cysteine through the conserved F or W. The order of the fields is V gene, clone size, D gene, J gene, CDR3 length, CDR3 protein, CDR3 DNA. D genes are given only for firm matches. Clone size is not always given. Where it is, it says once, few, many or a class for expanded clones.

V: TRBV5-4
size: .
D: .
J: TRBJ1-2
length: 12
CDR3: CASSFSDYGYTF
DNA: TGTGCCAGCAGCTTCTCTGACTATGGCTACACCTTC

V: TRBV3-1/TRBV3-2
size: .
D: .
J: TRBJ1-5
length: 13
CDR3: CASSQRGNQPQHF
DNA: TGTGCCAGCAGCCAGAGGGGGAATCAGCCCCAGCATTTT

V: TRBV7-9
size: .
D: .
J: TRBJ2-2
length: 12
CDR3: CASSFGAGELFF
DNA: TGTGCCAGCAGCTTCGGGGCCGGGGAGCTGTTTTTT

V: TRBV19
size: .
D: TRBD1
J: TRBJ2-7
length: 15
CDR3: CASSRQTGVKYEQYF
DNA: TGTGCCAGTAGTCGCCAGACAGGGGTCAAGTACGAGCAGTACTTC

V: TRBV7-9
size: .
D: .
J: TRBJ1-6
length: 15
CDR3: CASSYQTGNNSPLHF
DNA: TGTGCCAGCAGCTATCAAACAGGGAATAATTCACCCCTCCACTTT

V: TRBV5-1
size: .
D: .
J: TRBJ2-6
length: 13
CDR3: CASSPAGANVLTF
DNA: TGCGCCAGCAGCCCGGCTGGGGCCAACGTCCTGACTTTC

V: TRBV3-1/TRBV3-2
size: .
D: TRBD2
J: TRBJ2-1
length: 12
CDR3: CASSQLGGEQFF
DNA: TGTGCCAGCAGCCAATTGGGGGGGGAGCAGTTCTTC

V: TRBV3-1/TRBV3-2
size: .
D: TRBD2
J: TRBJ2-1
length: 14
CDR3: CASRKREGGNEQFF
DNA: TGTGCCAGCAGGAAGCGGGAGGGGGGCAATGAGCAGTTCTTC

V: TRBV28
size: .
D: .
J: TRBJ1-5
length: 16
CDR3: CASRFGSGDRNQPQHF
DNA: TGTGCCAGCAGGTTCGGATCGGGGGATAGAAATCAGCCCCAGCATTTT

V: TRBV7-2
size: few
D: .
J: TRBJ2-1
length: 15
CDR3: CASSLQGGSYNEQFF
DNA: TGTGCCAGCAGCTTACAGGGGGGCTCCTACAATGAGCAGTTCTTC

V: TRBV7-8
size: .
D: .
J: TRBJ2-5
length: 10
CDR3: CGSGRETQYF
DNA: TGTGGGTCGGGTCGGGAGACCCAGTACTTC

V: TRBV29-1
size: .
D: TRBD1
J: TRBJ2-2
length: 15
CDR3: CSAGPGQGFPGELFF
DNA: TGCAGCGCTGGGCCGGGACAGGGTTTTCCCGGGGAGCTGTTTTTT

V: TRBV6-4
size: once
D: TRBD1
J: TRBJ1-2
length: 14
CDR3: CASSDWTGDRGYTF
DNA: TGTGCCAGCAGTGACTGGACAGGGGATCGTGGCTACACCTTC

V: TRBV15
size: .
D: .
J: TRBJ2-5
length: 16
CDR3: CATSRGNRLAREAQYF
DNA: TGTGCCACCAGCAGAGGAAACAGGCTCGCCCGAGAGGCCCAGTACTTC

V: TRBV6-5
size: few
D: TRBD1
J: TRBJ2-3
length: 15
CDR3: CASSSTGDPTDTQYF
DNA: TGTGCCAGCAGTTCAACAGGGGATCCCACAGATACGCAGTATTTT

V: TRBV7-2
size: .
D: .
J: TRBJ1-1
length: 16
CDR3: CASSLADPGVNTEAFF
DNA: TGTGCCAGCAGCTTAGCAGACCCGGGGGTGAACACTGAAGCTTTCTTT

V: TRBV5-8
size: few
D: .
J: TRBJ1-1
length: 16
CDR3: CASSLRQVLLNTEAFF
DNA: TGTGCCAGCAGCTTAAGACAGGTTTTATTGAACACTGAAGCTTTCTTT

V: TRBV5-1
size: .
D: .
J: TRBJ1-2
length: 13
CDR3: CASSLDLLGGYTF
DNA: TGCGCCAGCAGCCTGGATCTTTTGGGCGGCTACACCTTC

V: TRBV24-1
size: .
D: TRBD2
J: TRBJ2-1
length: 18
CDR3: CATSDARLSGKSYNEQFF
DNA: TGTGCCACCAGTGACGCGCGTCTTAGCGGGAAGTCCTACAATGAGCAGTTCTTC

V: TRBV14
size: .
D: .
J: TRBJ1-2
length: 13
CDR3: CASNEQGNYGYTF
DNA: TGTGCCAGCAACGAACAGGGAAACTATGGCTACACCTTC

V: TRBV7-8
size: .
D: .
J: TRBJ1-6
length: 15
CDR3: CASSLGQAYNSPLHF
DNA: TGTGCCAGCAGCTTAGGACAGGCTTATAATTCACCCCTCCACTTT

V: TRBV19
size: .
D: .
J: TRBJ2-5
length: 13
CDR3: CASSMVRGETQYF
DNA: TGTGCCAGTAGTATGGTGAGGGGGGAGACCCAGTACTTC

V: TRBV6-5
size: .
D: .
J: TRBJ1-2
length: 13
CDR3: CATNKDRVHGYTF
DNA: TGTGCCACAAACAAGGACAGAGTGCATGGCTACACCTTC

V: TRBV4-1
size: .
D: TRBD1
J: TRBJ2-5
length: 15
CDR3: CASSQIGTVGETQYF
DNA: TGCGCCAGCAGCCAAATCGGGACAGTCGGGGAGACCCAGTACTTC

V: TRBV10-3
size: .
D: TRBD1
J: TRBJ1-1
length: 15
CDR3: CASRTGLGMNTEAFF
DNA: TGTGCCAGCCGGACAGGGTTAGGAATGAACACTGAAGCTTTCTTT

V: TRBV6-6
size: once
D: .
J: TRBJ2-7
length: 15
CDR3: CASSIQPTAAYEQYF
DNA: TGTGCCAGCAGTATACAACCGACAGCTGCCTACGAGCAGTACTTC

V: TRBV4-1
size: .
D: TRBD2
J: TRBJ2-1
length: 21
CDR3: CASSSTHARAGRTESGNEQFF
DNA: TGCGCCAGCAGCTCCACCCACGCTAGAGCGGGAAGGACGGAGAGCGGGAATGAGCAGTTCTTC

V: TRBV13
size: .
D: TRBD1
J: TRBJ1-4
length: 16
CDR3: CASSSGQGSPNEKLFF
DNA: TGTGCCAGCAGCTCAGGACAGGGGTCACCTAATGAAAAACTGTTTTTT

V: TRBV19
size: .
D: .
J: TRBJ1-5
length: 14
CDR3: CASSNVQGNQPQHF
DNA: TGTGCCAGTAGTAATGTGCAGGGCAATCAGCCCCAGCATTTT

V: TRBV29-1
size: .
D: .
J: TRBJ2-1
length: 11
CDR3: CSVGGPNEQFF
DNA: TGCAGCGTCGGGGGTCCGAATGAGCAGTTCTTC

V: TRBV7-9
size: .
D: .
J: TRBJ2-1
length: 14
CDR3: CASSRPGSPNEQFF
DNA: TGTGCCAGCAGTAGACCGGGGAGCCCAAATGAGCAGTTCTTC

V: TRBV7-6
size: .
D: TRBD1
J: TRBJ1-6
length: 17
CDR3: CASSLAQGSGNNSPLHF
DNA: TGTGCCAGCAGCTTAGCACAGGGGAGCGGAAATAATTCACCCCTCCACTTT

V: TRBV25-1
size: .
D: TRBD1
J: TRBJ2-1
length: 12
CDR3: CASSGDRAMEFF
DNA: TGTGCCAGCAGTGGAGACAGGGCGATGGAGTTCTTC

V: TRBV29-1
size: once
D: .
J: TRBJ2-2
length: 16
CDR3: CSVEEPLQGHTGELFF
DNA: TGCAGCGTTGAAGAACCCCTGCAGGGGCACACCGGGGAGCTGTTTTTT

V: TRBV19
size: .
D: .
J: TRBJ1-1
length: 17
CDR3: CASMKPGAGGVNTEAFF
DNA: TGTGCCAGTATGAAACCAGGGGCCGGAGGCGTGAACACTGAAGCTTTCTTT

V: TRBV19
size: .
D: .
J: TRBJ2-5
length: 13
CDR3: CASSVTGQETQYF
DNA: TGTGCCAGTAGTGTCACAGGGCAAGAGACCCAGTACTTC

V: TRBV28
size: few
D: TRBD2
J: TRBJ2-3
length: 21
CDR3: CASSLLGGQGHSGRVTDTQYF
DNA: TGTGCCAGCAGTTTATTGGGGGGACAGGGACATAGCGGGAGGGTCACAGATACGCAGTATTTT

V: TRBV28
size: .
D: .
J: TRBJ1-3
length: 15
CDR3: CASAPGTSAGNTIYF
DNA: TGTGCCAGCGCCCCCGGGACTTCAGCTGGAAACACCATATATTTT

V: TRBV29-1
size: .
D: .
J: TRBJ2-3
length: 13
CDR3: CSVEDSVDDTQYF
DNA: TGCAGCGTTGAAGATTCGGTAGATGATACGCAGTATTTT

V: TRBV19
size: .
D: .
J: TRBJ1-5
length: 16
CDR3: CASSIWGGPINQPQHF
DNA: TGTGCCAGTAGTATTTGGGGGGGACCGATCAATCAGCCCCAGCATTTT

V: TRBV28
size: .
D: .
J: TRBJ1-1
length: 14
CDR3: CASSLGTIRTEAFF
DNA: TGTGCCAGCAGTTTAGGGACAATTCGGACTGAAGCTTTCTTT

V: TRBV11-1
size: .
D: TRBD2
J: TRBJ2-7
length: 14
CDR3: CASSTSGSAYEQYF
DNA: TGTGCCAGCAGTACTAGCGGGAGTGCCTACGAGCAGTACTTC

V: TRBV7-8
size: .
D: TRBD1
J: TRBJ1-1
length: 15
CDR3: CASIKSSRGISEAFF
DNA: TGTGCCAGCATCAAAAGCAGCAGGGGGATTTCTGAAGCTTTCTTT